The next 22 T cell receptor beta chains were all read from a single sample in a study of blood T cell repertoires in COVID-19. Sequencing was performed with immunoSEQ multiplex PCR; in TCRdb, only in-frame clones are kept and a portion is missing. The repertoire has about 210,000 clones, roughly four fifths of them found once; the top ten carry less than 15%. Sequenced: peripheral blood. The receptor set was obtained from a middle-aged woman with acute or convalescent COVID-19.

V is TRBV6-6 and J is TRBJ2-2, with 9 bases fitting TRBD2. Trimming took 7 bases from V and 2 from J; bases not matched to a gene: 2. Germline V gene sequence: CDR1 MNHNY, CDR2 SVGAGI (reference sequence). The CDR3 consists of 14 residues. For the CDR3, the DNA is TGTGCCAGCATGACTAGCGGAAACACCGGGGAGCTGTTTTTT. As protein: CASMTSGNTGELFF.

This sequence joins TRBV30 and TRBJ1-1, with a tentative D call TRBD1 (5 bases). V was shortened by 2 bases and J by 7 bases, with 14 bases between the two germline ends. CDR1 GTSNPN and CDR2 SVGIG come from the germline V gene (reference sequence). This CDR3 is built from 13 residues. The CDR3 DNA follows: TGTGCCTGGAGTACCAGGGAGGGCGGTGAAGCTTTCTTT. Encoded protein: CAWSTREGGEAFF.

The V and J genes are TRBV6-5 and TRBJ1-1, with D unresolved. The V gene lost 6 bases and the J gene lost 0 bases, with 8 bases spanning the gap. CDR3 size: 13 residues. Germline V CDR1 and CDR2: MNHEY, SVGAGI. The CDR3 sequence is CASSREVNTEAFF. In DNA, the CDR3 is TGTGCCAGCAGCCGCGAAGTGAACACTGAAGCTTTCTTT.

V usage is TRBV6-1 and J usage is TRBJ2-7; TRBD1 matches at 8 bases. CDR3 length equals 20 residues. J was trimmed by 4 bases and V by 1 base; bases with no gene match: 21. Germline values: CDR1 MNHNS, CDR2 SASEGT. As DNA, the CDR3 is TGTGCCAGCAGTGAAGAGGGGCAGGGGGCATCCGGTGACCCGTTGTACGAGCAGTACTTC. It codes for CASSEEGQGASGDPLYEQYF.

The chain combines TRBV7-9 with TRBJ2-7; TRBD2 matches at 7 bases. In germline, CDR1 is SEHNR, CDR2 FQNEAQ (reference sequence). The V and J ends lost 5 bases and 6 bases, in that order; junction bases with no gene match: 13. The CDR3 consists of 15 residues. In DNA form, the CDR3 reads TGTGCCAGCAGCCCTATAGGGAGGGCGGGATTCGAGCAGTACTTC. Amino acid sequence: CASSPIGRAGFEQYF. The whole variable domain, filled in from reference TRBV7-9 and TRBJ2-7, reads DTGVSQNPRHKITKRGQNVTFRCDPISEHNRLYWYRQTLGQGPEFLTYFQNEAQLEKSRLLSDRFSAERPKGSFSTLEIQRTEQGDSAMYLCASSPIGRAGFEQYFGPGTRLTVT.

This clone was picked up one time. The chain carries TRBV12-5 and TRBJ2-6; the match to TRBD1 covers 9 bases. Germline V gene data show CDR1 as LGHNT and CDR2 as FRNRAP. Germline trimming cut 6 bases from V and 2 bases from J; bases unmatched to any gene: 5. The CDR3 sequence is 16 residues long. The CDR3 bases are TGTGCTAGTGGCCGGGACAGGGTAGCTGGGGCCAACGTCCTGACTTTC. As protein: CASGRDRVAGANVLTF.

In regard to this clone: The same CDR3 is also encoded by other DNA sequences in this sample. The rearrangement uses TRBV18 and TRBJ1-3; no reliable D call. CDR1 KGHSH and CDR2 LQKENI come from the germline V gene. V shed 5 bases and J shed 4 bases, with 12 bases lying between them. CDR3 length equals 14 residues. In DNA form, the CDR3 reads TGTGCCAGCTCAGAACAGAGCTCCGGAAACACCATATATTTT. Its protein product is CASSEQSSGNTIYF.

The chain has TRBV2 and TRBJ2-1, with 9 bases that match TRBD2. Germline V CDR1 and CDR2: SNHLY, FYNNEI. Trimming at V came to 8 bases and at J to 9 bases, leaving 11 bases not matched to a gene. The CDR3 consists of 14 residues. As DNA, the CDR3 is TGTGCCAGCGGACTAGCGACAGGTGTAGGTGAGCAGTTCTTC. This translates into CASGLATGVGEQFF.

The chain combines TRBV7-6 with TRBJ2-1, with a possible D match to TRBD2 (6 bases). There are 17 residues in the CDR3. Trimming cost V 2 bases and J 2 bases, with 16 bases left between them. Germline assignment: CDR1 SGHVS and CDR2 FNYEAQ. The CDR3 loop is CASSLSRDFPAYNEQFF. The CDR3 coding sequence is TGTGCCAGCAGCTTATCTAGGGACTTCCCTGCCTACAATGAGCAGTTCTTC.

The gene calls are TRBV16 and TRBJ2-1; maybe TRBD2 (5 bases). The germline CDR1 and CDR2 sequences are KGHSY and FQNENV. The V and J ends lost 3 bases and 7 bases respectively, with 13 bases between them. The CDR3 is made up of 14 amino acids. CDR3 sequence reads: CASSHSGLANEQFF. The CDR3 DNA reads as TGTGCCAGCAGCCATTCGGGATTAGCGAATGAGCAGTTCTTC.

The chain couples TRBV7-7 to TRBJ2-3, with D possibly matching TRBD2 (6 bases). From germline, CDR1 is SSHAT and CDR2 FNYEAQ (reference sequence). Trimming shortened V by 1 base and J by 3 bases, and 11 bases separated the two germline ends. The CDR3 runs 15 residues. The CDR3 DNA follows: TGTGCCAGCAGCTTAGTTCCGGGAGCGACAGATACGCAGTATTTT. Amino acids: CASSLVPGATDTQYF. The whole variable domain, remainder taken from reference TRBV7-7 and TRBJ2-3, is GAGVSQSPRYKVTKRGQDVTLRCDPISSHATLYWYQQALGQGPEFLTYFNYEAQPDKSGLPSDRFSAERPEGSISTLTIQRTEQRDSAMYRCASSLVPGATDTQYFGPGTRLTVL.

The chain employs TRBV6-2 or TRBV6-3 and TRBJ1-1; D unclear. The CDR3 is 13 residues long. Per germline, CDR1 MNHEY and CDR2 SVGEGT. Trimming removed 4 bases at V and 1 base at J, with 7 bases between. CDR3 residues: CASSLSPNTEAFF. The DNA of the CDR3 is TGTGCCAGCAGTTTATCCCCGAACACTGAAGCTTTCTTT.

The rearrangement uses TRBV6-6 and TRBJ1-1; TRBD1 might be the D (5 bases). Germline V gene lookup returns CDR1 MNHNY and CDR2 SVGAGI (reference sequence). Deletions cut 7 bases from V and 6 bases from J, with 18 bases between. This CDR3 region has 14 residues. CDR3 loop: CASTLLRGEAEAFF. The CDR3 DNA is TGTGCCAGCACCTTACTCCGAGGGGAGGCTGAAGCTTTCTTT.

This rearrangement joins TRBV6-5 to TRBJ1-1; 9 positions match TRBD1. The CDR3 is made up of 14 amino acids. J lost 1 base, V lost 4 bases, and 1 base had no gene match. Looked up from germline, CDR1 is MNHEY and CDR2 is SVGAGI. Here the CDR3 reads CASSWTGANTEAFF. CDR3 nucleotides: TGTGCCAGCAGTTGGACAGGGGCGAACACTGAAGCTTTCTTT.

V gene TRBV11-1 combines with J gene TRBJ1-1; D not certain. The CDR3 totals 15 residues. CDR1 SGHAT and CDR2 FQDESV come from the germline V gene (reference sequence). Between the trimmed V and J ends, which lost 5 bases and 1 base, there was a span of 14 bases. The CDR3 DNA reads as TGTGCCAGCAGCCCACGAACCGGGTCGAACACTGAAGCTTTCTTT. It is translated as CASSPRTGSNTEAFF.

This chain uses TRBV18 with TRBJ2-6; D is ambiguous. The V end lost 2 bases, the J end lost 1 base, and 9 bases lay between the germline ends. The germline CDR1 and CDR2 sequences are KGHSH and LQKENI. The CDR3 has 16 amino acids. The CDR3 region has the DNA TGTGCCAGCTCACCAGGCCTCCCTTCTGGGGCCAACGTCCTGACTTTC. Translating gives CASSPGLPSGANVLTF.

The gene calls are TRBV6-6 and TRBJ1-1; TRBD1 matches at 7 bases. Germline values: CDR1 MNHNY, CDR2 SVGAGI (reference sequence). The CDR3 has 14 residues. V was clipped by 0 bases and J by 7 bases; unmatched bases: 5. CDR3 sequence reads: CASSYSTGTSEAFF. The DNA of the CDR3 is TGTGCCAGCAGTTACTCGACAGGGACGAGTGAAGCTTTCTTT.

The chain's CDR3 is CASSWDTPGANVLTF. CDR3 nucleotide sequence: TGTGCCAGCAGTTGGGACACCCCTGGGGCCAACGTCCTGACTTTC. The chain links TRBV6-5 to TRBJ2-6; tentatively, D is TRBD1 (6 bases). The CDR3 runs to 15 residues. The germline gives CDR1 MNHEY, CDR2 SVGAGI. V lost 4 bases, J lost 2 bases, and 9 bases lay in between.

This chain uses TRBV7-3 with TRBJ2-2, with D hard to call. Looked up from germline, CDR1 is SGHTA and CDR2 is FQGTGA. The CDR3 loop spans 16 amino acids. V was cut by 1 base and J by 0 bases, with 9 bases left in between. CDR3 in DNA: TGTGCCAGCAGCTTAAATAGTCGGGCGAACACCGGGGAGCTGTTTTTT. Its translation is CASSLNSRANTGELFF.

The rearrangement joins TRBV5-1 to TRBJ1-6; the match to TRBD1 covers 9 bases. Germline V CDR1 and CDR2: SGHRS, YFSETQ. V shed 4 bases and J 6 bases; nucleotides not matched to a gene: 8. The CDR3 extends over 16 amino acids. Written as DNA, the CDR3 is TGCGCCAGCAGCATAACGACAGGGGGAGGTAATTCACCCCTCCACTTT. This sequence encodes CASSITTGGGNSPLHF. The variable domain in full, with the rest retrieved from reference TRBV5-1 and TRBJ1-6, is KAGVTQTPRYLIKTRGQQVTLSCSPISGHRSVSWYQQTPGQGLQFLFEYFSETQRNKGNFPGRFSGRQFSNSRSEMNVSTLELGDSALYLCASSITTGGGNSPLHFGNGTRLTVT.

The J gene is TRBJ1-2, the V gene TRBV10-3; D gene ambiguous. From germline, CDR1 is ENHRY and CDR2 SYGVKD. Trimming shortened V by 4 bases and J by 7 bases, and 16 bases separated the two germline ends. This CDR3 has 14 amino acids. CDR3 region: CAISADSGVRGYTF. Written as DNA, the CDR3 is TGTGCCATCAGTGCTGACTCCGGCGTGCGTGGCTACACCTTC.

The DNA of the CDR3 is TGTGCCAGCATCCCCGGTCTGACAAATCAGCCCCAGCATTTT. As protein: CASIPGLTNQPQHF. This chain joins TRBV6-5 and TRBJ1-5; D gene unclear. Germline V gene sequence: CDR1 MNHEY, CDR2 SVGAGI. The CDR3 loop spans 14 amino acids. Trimming left V 7 bases short and J 4 bases short, with 14 bases between.